The T cell receptor beta chain under discussion was sequenced for a study of blood T cell repertoires in COVID-19. The overall study: From T cells, B-cell-depleted T cells, or PBMCs came the material, which was cDNA or gDNA.

Those who participated ranged in age from 18 to 89 years and resided in approximately 26 US areas. Which cohort a participant joined came from the clinical history participants gave. All recovered Cohort 3 donors got two negative PCRs, got clearance, or saw symptom resolution. This clone has a handful of counts. Here immunoSEQ multiplex PCR was the method, and the copy in TCRdb shows in-frame clones only, minus some. The table records about 240,000 clones, around 89% of them present only once. There are 12 residues in the CDR3. The V end was cut by 7 bases, the J end by 4 bases, with 10 bases between. CDR1 and CDR2 from the germline V gene are SNHLY and FYNNEI.

Sequencing was performed on PBMCs or T cells enriched from blood (not recorded which). This TCR derives from a woman aged 25-40 years who had recovered from COVID-19. This sequence joins TRBV2 and TRBJ1-1; D ambiguous. In nucleotides, the CDR3 is TGTGCCAGCACCCTATGGAGCACTGAAGCTTTCTTT. It yields the protein CASTLWSTEAFF.